This T cell receptor beta chain was retrieved from a study of cytomegalovirus exposure and HLA in healthy donors. The CDR3 spans 15 residues. Trimming cost V 5 bases and J 4 bases; bases outside gene matches: 7. Germline V lookup: CDR1 MNHEY, CDR2 SMNVEV (reference sequence). Use of 60 Vbeta and 13 Jbeta primers characterized the PCR. In the authors' methods: A later analysis tallied 75 million to 80 million unique TCR beta chains, 9 million to 12 million of them shared. The method was immunoSEQ multiplex PCR; TCRdb's version includes in-frame clones alone and lacks a portion of them. V and J calls plus clone size are reproduced from that table; the DNA served to infer D and trimming. The sample includes 100,000 to 150,000 clones, approximately 85% of them seen just once. Study-wide results and limits: A few of the chains that were CMV-associated were confirmed in vitro to be specific for CMV antigens.

Points on this clone: The target antigen is unknown.

The chain employs TRBV27 and TRBJ1-3, with 8 positions matching TRBD1. Sequenced input: PBMCs. The sequence derives from a woman in her forties or fifties in good health and CMV-seropositive. CDR3 coding DNA: TGTGCCAGCAGTAGTAACAGGGGGGTCGGAAACACCATATATTTT. Residues: CASSSNRGVGNTIYF.